One T cell receptor beta chain is described in this entry. Its antigen is currently unknown. This CDR3 contains 14 residues. The V gene's germline CDR1 is SNHLY and CDR2 FYNNEI. V was clipped by 2 bases and J by 8 bases, with 12 bases between them. Using immunoSEQ multiplex PCR, the repertoire was profiled, and TCRdb retains in-frame clones only, with some absent. The data hold approximately 120,000 clones, with around 93% observed a single time. This specimen belongs to a study of T cell responses to AZD1222 COVID-19 vaccine. Study outcomes and limitations: Spike was spanned by vaccine-associated CD4 TCRs, which were dominant at 160-218 and 743-854.

The TCR was taken from an adult in good health. The sample was peripheral blood, taken on day 0 of AZD1222 vaccination. V usage is TRBV2 and J usage is TRBJ2-2; D is perhaps TRBD1 (6 bases). DNA of the CDR3: TGTGCCAGCAGTGAAAGGCCAGGGGCTGGGGAGCTGTTTTTT. It encodes CASSERPGAGELFF.